This T cell receptor beta chain was obtained from a study of metastatic and nonmetastatic thyroid tumors. Whole-study context: It was across blood and tumor or nodule tissue from malignant and benign thyroid patients that repertoires were compared.

Patients underwent thyroid surgery, and none had received any treatment before it. This clone appeared many times. Its specificity is unknown. Original methodology: The study took CDR3 differences across clinicopathological groups and made a distant-metastasis classifier for papillary thyroid cancer from them. TCRdb used MiXCR to call clones anew from the PCR reads. TCRdb's processing, not the authors', yielded these V and J calls. The sample records about 82,000 clones, about an eighth being singletons. Study-wide points: According to reports, the diversity of TCR beta was significantly higher in malignant thyroid tumors than in benign nodules, and this held in both blood and tumor samples.

The receptor comes from a female donor with papillary thyroid cancer or a benign thyroid nodule (not recorded which). Some clones in this sample may be carry-over from other donors' samples. Sequences were obtained from tumor tissue.

The DNA of the CDR3 is TGTGCCAGCAGTTTATATCCGAACACCGGGGAGCTGTTTTTT. It yields the protein CASSLYPNTGELFF. The chain combines TRBV28 with TRBJ2-2; no firm D call. Deletions cut 1 base from V and 0 bases from J, with 3 bases between. Germline V gives CDR1 MDHEN, CDR2 SYDVKM. This CDR3 comprises 14 residues.